The 7 T cell receptor beta chains below all came from one sample that was sequenced in a study of OX40 agonist ivuxolimab in advanced cancers. Method: immunoSEQ multiplex PCR; TCRdb's copy keeps in-frame clones and lacks some. The repertoire includes 20,000 to 25,000 clones, 84% of them detected once, and 30% to 35% sits in the top ten. The input for sequencing was CD4+ or CD8+ T cells sorted from blood, taken in a trial of the OX40 agonist ivuxolimab. Receptors originate from an adult with an advanced solid tumor such as melanoma, head and neck, liver or kidney cancer.

V usage is TRBV4-2 and J usage is TRBJ2-4, with D perhaps TRBD2 (6 bases). The CDR3 totals 16 residues. V lost 4 bases and J 1 base, leaving 14 bases between the germline ends. Germline lookup yields CDR1 LGHNA and CDR2 YNFKEQ. The CDR3 region has the DNA TGTGCCAGCAGCCCCCAGGTGGAGGGGGCCAAAAACATTCAGTACTTC. This translates into CASSPQVEGAKNIQYF.

The chain uses TRBV6-1 and TRBJ2-2; perhaps TRBD1 as D (6 bases). The germline V and J ends were trimmed by 7 bases and 2 bases, with 14 bases remaining between them. This CDR3 is built from 15 residues. From germline, CDR1 is MNHNS and CDR2 SASEGT. CDR3 nucleotide sequence: TGTGCCAGCACTTTCGGACAGCCAAACACCGGGGAGCTGTTTTTT. Translating it yields CASTFGQPNTGELFF.

The sample holds one count of this clone. CDR3 sequence (DNA): TGTGCCAGCTCACACAGGACAGGTTTATCGACCCAGTACTTC. As protein: CASSHRTGLSTQYF. The chain couples TRBV18 to TRBJ2-5; 7 bases align to TRBD1. Losses at the gene ends were 4 bases for V and 7 bases for J; bases not matched to a gene: 9. The germline V gene has CDR1 KGHSH and CDR2 LQKENI. This CDR3 has 14 amino acids.

The chain carries TRBV5-4 and TRBJ2-3, with 16 nucleotides matching TRBD2. V was clipped by 4 bases and J by 8 bases; unmatched bases: 7. From germline, CDR1 is SGHNT and CDR2 YYREEE (reference sequence). The CDR3 has 16 residues. In DNA form, the CDR3 reads TGTGCCAGCAGCCTGGGACTAGCGGGAGGGGGGCGTACGCAGTATTTT. Encoded protein: CASSLGLAGGGRTQYF.

V and J are TRBV10-2 and TRBJ1-2; TRBD1 agrees at 7 bases. The germline V gene has CDR1 WSHSY and CDR2 SAAADI. The CDR3 consists of 12 residues. V lost 3 bases, J lost 8 bases, and 3 bases stayed unmatched. The CDR3 nucleotides read TGCGCCAGCAGTGAAGGGGGACAGGGCTACACCTTC. Translating gives CASSEGGQGYTF.

About this clone: At one boundary the junction diverges from the germline segment, which might be a read error. The rearrangement links TRBV5-3 to TRBJ2-7; no reliable D call. TRBV5-3 is designated an ORF whose function remains uncertain. The CDR3 runs to 14 residues. The CDR3 nucleotides are TGTGCCAGCAGCTTGGCGCCGAGCTCCTACGAGCAGTACTTC. Its translation: CASSLAPSSYEQYF.

This clone appeared a few times. J is TRBJ1-1 and V is TRBV6-1; D is perhaps TRBD1 (6 bases). The V gene lost 7 bases and the J gene lost 5 bases, with 17 bases spanning the gap. The CDR3 sequence is 14 residues long. Per the germline V gene, CDR1 is MNHNS and CDR2 is SASEGT. CDR3 residues: CASTTKGGLTEAFF. As DNA, the CDR3 is TGTGCCAGCACCACCAAGGGGGGTTTAACTGAAGCTTTCTTT.